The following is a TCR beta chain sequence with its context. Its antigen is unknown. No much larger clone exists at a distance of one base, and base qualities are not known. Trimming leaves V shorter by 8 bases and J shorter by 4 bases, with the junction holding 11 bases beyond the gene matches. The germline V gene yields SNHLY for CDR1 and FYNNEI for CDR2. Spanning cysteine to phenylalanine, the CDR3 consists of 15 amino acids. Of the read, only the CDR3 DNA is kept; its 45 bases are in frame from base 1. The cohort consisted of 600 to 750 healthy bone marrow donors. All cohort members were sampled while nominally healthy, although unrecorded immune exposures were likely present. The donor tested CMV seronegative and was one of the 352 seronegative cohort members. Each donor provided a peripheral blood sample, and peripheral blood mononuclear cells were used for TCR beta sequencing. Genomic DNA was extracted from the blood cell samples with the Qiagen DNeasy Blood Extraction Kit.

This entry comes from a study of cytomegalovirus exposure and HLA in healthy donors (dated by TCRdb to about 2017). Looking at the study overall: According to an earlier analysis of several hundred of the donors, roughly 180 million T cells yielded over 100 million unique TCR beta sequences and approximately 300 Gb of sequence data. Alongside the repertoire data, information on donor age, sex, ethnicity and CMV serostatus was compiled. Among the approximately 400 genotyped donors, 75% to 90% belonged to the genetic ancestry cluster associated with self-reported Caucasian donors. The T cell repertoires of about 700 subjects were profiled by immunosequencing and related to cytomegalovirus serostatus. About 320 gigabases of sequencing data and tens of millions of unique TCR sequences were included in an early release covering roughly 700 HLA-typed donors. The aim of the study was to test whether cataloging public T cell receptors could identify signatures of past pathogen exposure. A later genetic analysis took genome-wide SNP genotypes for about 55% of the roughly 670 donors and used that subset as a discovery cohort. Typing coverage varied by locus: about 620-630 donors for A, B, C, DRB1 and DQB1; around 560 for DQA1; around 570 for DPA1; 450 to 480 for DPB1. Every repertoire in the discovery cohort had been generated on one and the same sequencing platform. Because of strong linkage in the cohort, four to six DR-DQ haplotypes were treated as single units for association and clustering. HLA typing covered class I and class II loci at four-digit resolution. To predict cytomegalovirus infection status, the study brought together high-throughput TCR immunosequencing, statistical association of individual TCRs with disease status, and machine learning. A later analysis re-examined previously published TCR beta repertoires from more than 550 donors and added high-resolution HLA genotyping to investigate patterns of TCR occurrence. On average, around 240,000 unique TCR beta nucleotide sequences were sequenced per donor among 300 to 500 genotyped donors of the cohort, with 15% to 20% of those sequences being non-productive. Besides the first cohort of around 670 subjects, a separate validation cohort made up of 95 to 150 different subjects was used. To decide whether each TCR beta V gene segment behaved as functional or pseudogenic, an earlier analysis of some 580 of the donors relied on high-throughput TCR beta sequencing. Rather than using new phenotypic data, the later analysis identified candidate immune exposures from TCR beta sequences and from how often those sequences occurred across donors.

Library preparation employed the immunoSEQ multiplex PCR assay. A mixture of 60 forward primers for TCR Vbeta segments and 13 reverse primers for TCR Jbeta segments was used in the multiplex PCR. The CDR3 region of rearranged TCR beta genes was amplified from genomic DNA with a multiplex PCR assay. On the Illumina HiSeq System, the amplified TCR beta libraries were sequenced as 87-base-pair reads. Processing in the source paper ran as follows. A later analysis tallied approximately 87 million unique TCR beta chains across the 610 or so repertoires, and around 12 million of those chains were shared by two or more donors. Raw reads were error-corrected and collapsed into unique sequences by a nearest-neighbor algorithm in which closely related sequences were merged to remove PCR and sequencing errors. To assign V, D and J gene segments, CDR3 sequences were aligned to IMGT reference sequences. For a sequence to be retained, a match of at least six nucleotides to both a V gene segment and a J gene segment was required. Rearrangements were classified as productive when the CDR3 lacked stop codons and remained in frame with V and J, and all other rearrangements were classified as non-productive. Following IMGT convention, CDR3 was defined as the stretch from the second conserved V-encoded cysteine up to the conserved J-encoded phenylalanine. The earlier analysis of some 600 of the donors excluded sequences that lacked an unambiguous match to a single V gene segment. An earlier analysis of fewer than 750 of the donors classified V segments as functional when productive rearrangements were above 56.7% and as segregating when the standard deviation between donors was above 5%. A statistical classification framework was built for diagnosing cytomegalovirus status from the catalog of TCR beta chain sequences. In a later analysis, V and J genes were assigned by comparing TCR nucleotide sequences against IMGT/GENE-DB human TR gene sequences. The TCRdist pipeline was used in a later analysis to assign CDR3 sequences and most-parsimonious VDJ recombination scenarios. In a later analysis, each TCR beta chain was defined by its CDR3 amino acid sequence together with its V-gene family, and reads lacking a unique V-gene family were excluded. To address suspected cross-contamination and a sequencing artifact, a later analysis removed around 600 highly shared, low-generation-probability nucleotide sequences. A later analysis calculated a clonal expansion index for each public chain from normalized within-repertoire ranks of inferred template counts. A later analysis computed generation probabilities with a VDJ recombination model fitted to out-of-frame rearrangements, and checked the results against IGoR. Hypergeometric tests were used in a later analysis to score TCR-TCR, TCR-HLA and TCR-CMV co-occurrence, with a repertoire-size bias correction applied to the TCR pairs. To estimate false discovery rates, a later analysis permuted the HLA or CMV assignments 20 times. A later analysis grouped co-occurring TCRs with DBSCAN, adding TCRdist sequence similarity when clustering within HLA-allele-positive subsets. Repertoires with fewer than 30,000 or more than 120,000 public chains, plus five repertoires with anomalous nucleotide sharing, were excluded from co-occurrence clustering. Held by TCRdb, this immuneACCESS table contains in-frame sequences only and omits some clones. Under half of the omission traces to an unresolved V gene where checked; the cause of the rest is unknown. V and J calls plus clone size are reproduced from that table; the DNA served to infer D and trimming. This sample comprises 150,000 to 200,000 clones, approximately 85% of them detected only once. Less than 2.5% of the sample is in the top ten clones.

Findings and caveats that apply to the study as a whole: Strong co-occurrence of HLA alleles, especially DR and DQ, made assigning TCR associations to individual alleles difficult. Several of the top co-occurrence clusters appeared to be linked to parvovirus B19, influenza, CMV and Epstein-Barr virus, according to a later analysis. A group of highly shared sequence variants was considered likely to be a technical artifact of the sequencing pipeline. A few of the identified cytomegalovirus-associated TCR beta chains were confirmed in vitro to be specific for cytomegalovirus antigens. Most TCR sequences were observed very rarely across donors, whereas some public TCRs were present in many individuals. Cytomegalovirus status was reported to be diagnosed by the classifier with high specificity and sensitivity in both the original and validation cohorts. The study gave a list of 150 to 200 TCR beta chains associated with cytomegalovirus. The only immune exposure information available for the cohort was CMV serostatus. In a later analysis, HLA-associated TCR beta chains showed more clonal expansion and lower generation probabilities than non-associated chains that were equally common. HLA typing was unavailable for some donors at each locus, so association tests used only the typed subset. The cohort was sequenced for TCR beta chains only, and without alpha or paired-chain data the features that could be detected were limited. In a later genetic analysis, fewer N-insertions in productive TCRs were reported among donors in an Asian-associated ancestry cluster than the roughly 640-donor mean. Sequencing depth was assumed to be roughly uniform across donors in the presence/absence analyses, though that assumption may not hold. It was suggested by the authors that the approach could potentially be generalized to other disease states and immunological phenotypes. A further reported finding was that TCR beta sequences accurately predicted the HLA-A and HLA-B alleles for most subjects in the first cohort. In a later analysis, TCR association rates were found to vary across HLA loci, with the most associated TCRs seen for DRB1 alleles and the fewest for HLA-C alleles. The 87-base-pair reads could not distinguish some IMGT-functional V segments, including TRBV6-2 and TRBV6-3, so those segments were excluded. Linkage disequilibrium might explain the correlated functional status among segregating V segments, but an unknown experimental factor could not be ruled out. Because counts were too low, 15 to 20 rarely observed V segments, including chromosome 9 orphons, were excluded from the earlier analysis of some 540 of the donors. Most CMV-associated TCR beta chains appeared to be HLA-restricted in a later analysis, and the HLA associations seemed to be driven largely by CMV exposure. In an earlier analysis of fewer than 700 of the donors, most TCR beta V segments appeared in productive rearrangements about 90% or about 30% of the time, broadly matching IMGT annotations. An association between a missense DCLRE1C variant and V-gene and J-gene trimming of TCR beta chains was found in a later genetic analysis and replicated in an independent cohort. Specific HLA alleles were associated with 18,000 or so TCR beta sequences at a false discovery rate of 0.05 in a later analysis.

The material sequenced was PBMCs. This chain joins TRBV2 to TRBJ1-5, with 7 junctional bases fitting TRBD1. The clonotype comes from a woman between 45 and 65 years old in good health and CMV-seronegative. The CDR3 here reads CASRSEGQPNQPQHF. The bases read TGTGCCAGCCGTTCCGAGGGACAGCCTAATCAGCCCCAGCATTTT.